The 5 T cell receptor beta chains given below trace back to one sample, sequenced in a study of immune evolution from preneoplasia to lung adenocarcinoma. This table comes from immunoSEQ multiplex PCR, and its TCRdb copy is limited to in-frame clones, with some not included. In the table there are 2,500 to 3,500 clones, 83% of which are singletons. The material sequenced was FFPE adjacent normal lung tissue. These receptors were obtained from a person between 70 and 80 years old with lung adenocarcinoma.

The rearrangement links TRBV6-5 to TRBJ2-1; D not certain. Germline V gene sequence: CDR1 MNHEY, CDR2 SVGAGI. With 0 bases removed from V and 8 bases from J, the gap between germline ends came to 14 bases. This CDR3 is 15 amino acids long. CDR3 amino acids: CASSYSNRVWDEQFF. The DNA for the CDR3 is TGTGCCAGCAGTTACTCGAATAGGGTATGGGATGAGCAGTTCTTC.

The rearrangement links TRBV6-8 to TRBJ1-2, with a tentative D call TRBD1 (5 bases). Germline lookup yields CDR1 MNHGY and CDR2 SAAAGT. With 11 bases removed from V and 4 bases from J, the gap between germline ends came to 14 bases. The CDR3 spans 12 residues. The CDR3 protein is CAGGFCVYGYTF. The CDR3 coding sequence is TGTGCCGGGGGGTTTTGTGTCTATGGCTACACCTTC.

The CDR3 loop is CASSLLGQGGQETQYF. The CDR3 DNA reads as TGCGCCAGCAGCTTGCTCGGACAGGGGGGACAAGAGACCCAGTACTTC. The chain is built from TRBV5-1 and TRBJ2-5; 10 bases map to TRBD1. The CDR3 sequence is 16 residues long. The V and J ends lost 1 base and 2 bases, in that order; junction bases with no gene match: 5. Germline V CDR1 and CDR2: SGHRS, YFSETQ.

The rearrangement links TRBV9 to TRBJ1-2, with D tentatively TRBD1 (5 bases). The ends were cut back, 4 bases at V and 4 bases at J, with 14 bases in the middle. CDR3 length: 14 residues. The germline gives CDR1 SGDLS, CDR2 YYNGEE. The DNA for the CDR3 is TGTGCCAGCAGCTTCCGGGCAGGGTCCTATGGCTACACCTTC. Translating gives CASSFRAGSYGYTF.

This rearrangement joins TRBV2 to TRBJ2-5, with 9 bases that match TRBD2. The CDR3 runs 15 residues. The V segment lost 1 base and the J segment 5 bases; nucleotides outside the gene matches: 5. The V gene's germline CDR1 is SNHLY and CDR2 FYNNEI. CDR3 coding DNA: TGTGCCAGCAGTGAAGGGCGGGGGGGCCTTGAGACCCAGTACTTC. Protein sequence: CASSEGRGGLETQYF.